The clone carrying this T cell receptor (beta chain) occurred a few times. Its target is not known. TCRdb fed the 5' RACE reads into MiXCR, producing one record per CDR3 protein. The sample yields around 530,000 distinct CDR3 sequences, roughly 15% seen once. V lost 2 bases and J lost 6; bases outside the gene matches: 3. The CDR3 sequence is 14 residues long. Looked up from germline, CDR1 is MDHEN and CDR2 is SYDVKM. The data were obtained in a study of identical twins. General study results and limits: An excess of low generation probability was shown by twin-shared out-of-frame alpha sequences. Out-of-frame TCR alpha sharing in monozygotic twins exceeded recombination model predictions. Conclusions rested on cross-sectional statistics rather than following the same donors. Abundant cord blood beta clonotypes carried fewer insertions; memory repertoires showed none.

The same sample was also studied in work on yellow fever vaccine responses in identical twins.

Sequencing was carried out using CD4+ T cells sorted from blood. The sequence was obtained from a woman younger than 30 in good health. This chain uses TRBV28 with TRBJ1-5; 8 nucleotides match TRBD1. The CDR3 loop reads CASSLAGGTQPQHF. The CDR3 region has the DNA TGTGCCAGCAGTTTAGCAGGGGGCACTCAGCCCCAGCATTTT.